A single sample gave rise to the 18 T cell receptor beta chains below, sequenced in a study of T cells in localized non-small cell lung cancer. Method: immunoSEQ multiplex PCR; TCRdb's copy keeps in-frame clones and lacks some. The table has tens of thousands of clones, around nine tenths seen once. The source material was peripheral blood, sampled before any cancer treatment. Every receptor here comes from a female donor over 55 with stage I squamous cell lung carcinoma.

V is TRBV5-1 and J is TRBJ2-5; TRBD1 matches 9 bases. The tail of the sequence fits TRBJ2-7 better, so the J call may be wrong. This CDR3 is 16 amino acids long. Germline CDR1 reads SGHRS; CDR2 reads YFSETQ. The CDR3 nucleotides read TGCGCCAGCAGCTTGGCTCCGGGACAGGGAGGGTACGAGCAGTACTTC. This translates into CASSLAPGQGGYEQYF.

V is TRBV5-5 and J is TRBJ2-4, with 13 bases matching TRBD2. The J segment lost 13 bases and the V segment lost 2 bases, leaving 9 bases of the junction unmatched. CDR1 and CDR2 (germline): SGHKS, YYEKEE (reference sequence). The CDR3 contains 15 residues. The chain's CDR3 is CASSLGLAGEGPQYF. DNA for the CDR3: TGTGCCAGCAGCTTAGGACTAGCGGGAGAGGGACCCCAGTACTTC.

The chain uses TRBV12-5 and TRBJ2-3, with TRBD2 matching over 14 bases. With 6 bases clipped from V and 5 bases from J, the junction kept 7 bases outside the gene matches. The germline gives CDR1 LGHNT, CDR2 FRNRAP. The CDR3 covers 16 residues. CDR3 protein: CASGRGTSGSVDTQYF. The CDR3 nucleotides are TGTGCTAGTGGCCGTGGGACTAGCGGGAGCGTAGATACGCAGTATTTT.

CDR3 coding DNA: TGTGCCAGCAGCCCGCAGATGGGGACAGGGGGGCGCAATGAGCAGTTCTTC. Protein sequence: CASSPQMGTGGRNEQFF. The V gene is TRBV5-4, the J gene TRBJ2-1; 11 bases are a match to TRBD1. This CDR3 contains 17 residues. Germline V gene sequence: CDR1 SGHNT, CDR2 YYREEE (reference sequence). J gave up 6 bases and V 4 bases, and 12 bases lay outside the gene matches.

The chain is built from TRBV5-6 and TRBJ1-5; 8 bases agree with TRBD1. Germline V CDR1 and CDR2: SGHDT, YYEEEE. V dropped 4 bases and J dropped 0; count of bases not matched to a gene: 6. The CDR3 runs 16 residues. CDR3 DNA: TGTGCCAGCAGCCCCGGGACAGGACATAGCAATCAGCCCCAGCATTTT. Amino acid sequence: CASSPGTGHSNQPQHF.

The CDR3 here is CASSQARVAGNTIYF. The CDR3 DNA is TGTGCCAGCAGCCAAGCGAGGGTCGCTGGAAACACCATATATTTT. The gene calls are TRBV14 and TRBJ1-3; no reliable D call. Germline V CDR1 and CDR2: SGHDN, FVKESK. This CDR3 is 15 amino acids long. V was cut by 1 base and J by 2 bases, with 9 bases left in between.

This chain connects TRBV7-8 to TRBJ1-4; 7 nucleotides line up with TRBD1. Trimming at V came to 4 bases and at J to 1 base, leaving 9 bases not matched to a gene. The CDR3 totals 17 residues. Germline assignment: CDR1 SGHVS and CDR2 FQNEAQ. CDR3 nucleotides: TGTGCCAGCAGCTCCGGACGGGGACAGCTAACTAATGAAAAACTGTTTTTT. Its translation is CASSSGRGQLTNEKLFF. Complete variable domain (other parts from reference TRBV7-8 and TRBJ1-4): GAGVSQSPRYKVAKRGQDVALRCDPISGHVSLFWYQQALGQGPEFLTYFQNEAQLDKSGLPSDRFFAERPEGSVSTLKIQRTQQEDSAVYLCASSSGRGQLTNEKLFFGSGTQLSVL.

The chain joins TRBV6-4 to TRBJ2-1; 7 nucleotides match TRBD2. V lost 4 bases to trimming and J lost 0 bases; unmatched junction nucleotides: 6. Per the germline V gene, CDR1 is MRHNA and CDR2 is SNTAGT. CDR3 length: 16 residues. CDR3 sequence reads: CASSVVGGSSYNEQFF. In DNA form, the CDR3 reads TGTGCCAGCAGTGTGGTGGGAGGGAGCTCCTACAATGAGCAGTTCTTC.

The CDR3 DNA reads TGTGCCAGCAGGCAGCGGGAGAGCACCTACAATGAGCAGTTCTTC. Its protein product is CASRQRESTYNEQFF. V usage is TRBV2 and J usage is TRBJ2-1; 8 bases are shared with TRBD2. The CDR3 consists of 15 residues. The J segment lost 2 bases and the V segment lost 6 bases, leaving 6 bases of the junction unmatched. The germline V gene encodes CDR1 SNHLY and CDR2 FYNNEI.

The CDR3 nucleotides are TGTGCCAGTATGGGGACAGGGGCAGGGGAGACCCAGTACTTC. This gives the protein CASMGTGAGETQYF. V gene TRBV19 combines with J gene TRBJ2-5; TRBD1 matches at 10 bases. Looked up from germline, CDR1 is LNHDA and CDR2 is SQIVND (reference sequence). V lost 7 bases to trimming and J lost 5 bases; unmatched junction nucleotides: 7. The CDR3 consists of 14 residues.

This chain uses TRBV9 with TRBJ2-7, with 12 nucleotides matching TRBD2. CDR3 length: 15 residues. The germline V gene has CDR1 SGDLS and CDR2 YYNGEE. J gave up 6 bases and V 4 bases, and 8 bases lay outside the gene matches. CDR3 residues: CASSPRLAGVSEQYF. CDR3 nucleotides: TGTGCCAGCAGCCCTCGACTAGCGGGAGTTTCCGAGCAGTACTTC.

The chain's CDR3 is CASSYKTPAGNTIYF. The CDR3 DNA sequence: TGTGCCAGCAGTTACAAGACCCCGGCGGGAAACACCATATATTTT. J is TRBJ1-3 and V is TRBV6-5; D not certain. CDR1 MNHEY and CDR2 SVGAGI come from the germline V gene. Trimming shortened V by 2 bases and J by 4 bases, and 12 bases separated the two germline ends. The CDR3 consists of 15 residues.

The chain combines TRBV19 with TRBJ2-6; TRBD2 is a possible D gene (6 bases). CDR1 LNHDA and CDR2 SQIVND come from the germline V gene (reference sequence). V was clipped by 10 bases and J by 1 base, with 14 bases between them. The CDR3 spans 15 residues. The CDR3 region is CATLDGGSGANVLTF. CDR3 DNA: TGTGCCACCCTCGACGGGGGTTCTGGGGCCAACGTCCTGACTTTC.

The chain has TRBV7-2 and TRBJ2-7; 8 nucleotides match TRBD2. The CDR3 has 16 residues. Germline CDR1 SGHTA, CDR2 FQGNSA. Trimming took 6 bases from V and 3 from J; bases not matched to a gene: 13. Here the CDR3 DNA reads TGTGCCAGCAGTCCCGGGGGGGGCGGGAGGAACTACGAGCAGTACTTC. It translates to CASSPGGGGRNYEQYF.

The J gene is TRBJ1-2, the V gene TRBV7-9; D possibly corresponds to TRBD1 (6 bases). This CDR3 has 13 amino acids. Germline loops: CDR1 SEHNR, CDR2 FQNEAQ (reference sequence). Trimming left V 1 base short and J 4 bases short, with 7 bases between. This CDR3 is CASSLGQVYGYTF. The CDR3 DNA reads TGTGCCAGCAGCTTAGGACAGGTCTATGGCTACACCTTC.

This clone was recorded only once. The chain is built from TRBV6-6 and TRBJ2-6; D may be TRBD1 (6 bases). Looked up from germline, CDR1 is MNHNY and CDR2 is SVGAGI (reference sequence). The CDR3 spans 16 residues. V lost 3 bases, J lost 1 base, and 10 bases lay in between. The DNA of the CDR3 is TGTGCCAGCAGTTATCCGACAGGTTCTGGGGCCAACGTCCTGACTTTC. This encodes CASSYPTGSGANVLTF.

V usage is TRBV5-6 and J usage is TRBJ1-2; D is possibly TRBD1 (5 bases). The CDR3 extends over 15 amino acids. The germline V gene encodes CDR1 SGHDT and CDR2 YYEEEE. V lost 6 bases and J lost 1, with 16 bases in between. The CDR3 DNA is TGTGCCAGCACCATCGCCGGGAGGGGTAACTATGGCTACACCTTC. Translating gives CASTIAGRGNYGYTF.

The rearrangement links TRBV11-3 to TRBJ2-5; the D gene could be TRBD1 or TRBD2 (5 bases each). CDR3 length: 15 residues. Germline V lookup: CDR1 SGHNT, CDR2 YENEEA. The V gene lost 0 bases and the J gene lost 1 base, with 9 bases spanning the gap. CDR3 sequence reads: CASSLDWGPQETQYF. The CDR3 DNA sequence: TGTGCCAGCAGCTTAGATTGGGGACCCCAAGAGACCCAGTACTTC.